The rows below give T cell receptor beta chains drawn from one sample of a study of blood T cell repertoires in COVID-19. Generated by immunoSEQ multiplex PCR, the TCRdb table keeps only in-frame clones and is missing some. The sample lists fewer than 250,000 clones, around 82% occurring once. Specimen: peripheral blood. Receptor source: a woman aged 45-65 years with acute or convalescent COVID-19. Both conserved end residues are part of each CDR3. Fields, in order: J gene, CDR3 length, D gene, clone size, V gene, CDR3 protein, CDR3 DNA. D genes are given only for firm matches. The listing skips clone size in some rows; elsewhere it reads once, few, many or a size class.

J: TRBJ2-7; length: 13; D: NA; size: NA; V: TRBV7-2; CDR3: CASSLGQDYEQYF; DNA: TGTGCCAGCAGCTTAGGACAGGACTACGAGCAGTACTTC
J: TRBJ2-3; length: 14; D: TRBD2; size: NA; V: TRBV28; CDR3: CASSLAGVGDTQYF; DNA: TGTGCCAGCAGTTTAGCGGGAGTGGGAGATACGCAGTATTTT
J: TRBJ2-5; length: 12; D: NA; size: few; V: TRBV5-4; CDR3: CASSLSEETQYF; DNA: TGTGCCAGCAGCTTAAGTGAGGAGACCCAGTACTTC
J: TRBJ2-3; length: 17; D: TRBD2; size: NA; V: TRBV18; CDR3: CASSPPVAGGYTDTQYF; DNA: TGTGCCAGCTCACCGCCCGTAGCGGGAGGCTACACAGATACGCAGTATTTT
J: TRBJ1-2; length: 17; D: TRBD1; size: once; V: TRBV10-3; CDR3: CAISESLRDRAVDGYTF; DNA: TGTGCCATCAGTGAGTCACTCCGGGACAGGGCAGTGGATGGCTACACCTTC
J: TRBJ2-7; length: 14; D: NA; size: NA; V: TRBV7-9; CDR3: CASSLGGGSYEQYF; DNA: TGTGCCAGCAGCTTAGGTGGGGGGTCCTACGAGCAGTACTTC
J: TRBJ2-5; length: 15; D: TRBD2; size: NA; V: TRBV19; CDR3: CASSIGGLAGETQYF; DNA: TGTGCCAGTAGTATTGGAGGACTAGCGGGCGAGACCCAGTACTTC
J: TRBJ1-3; length: 13; D: NA; size: NA; V: TRBV6-5; CDR3: CASKVGGGNTIYF; DNA: TGTGCCAGCAAGGTGGGAGGCGGAAACACCATATATTTT
J: TRBJ2-7; length: 15; D: TRBD2; size: NA; V: TRBV2; CDR3: CASSEPLGGSYEQYF; DNA: TGTGCCAGCAGCGAACCTCTGGGAGGGTCCTACGAGCAGTACTTC
J: TRBJ1-2; length: 15; D: TRBD1; size: few; V: TRBV19; CDR3: CASSQYRGRDSGYTF; DNA: TGTGCCAGTAGTCAATACAGGGGCCGAGATTCAGGCTACACCTTC
J: TRBJ2-1; length: 12; D: NA; size: NA; V: TRBV6-6; CDR3: CASSYSASKLFF; DNA: TGTGCCAGCAGTTACTCGGCATCCAAGTTGTTCTTC
J: TRBJ2-5; length: 15; D: NA; size: NA; V: TRBV21-1; CDR3: CASRGSGSYQETQYF; DNA: TGTGCCAGCAGGGGGTCGGGGTCGTACCAAGAGACCCAGTACTTC
J: TRBJ2-7; length: 15; D: NA; size: NA; V: TRBV11-2; CDR3: CASSLATGNSYEQYF; DNA: TGTGCCAGCAGCTTAGCCACCGGGAACTCCTACGAGCAGTACTTC
J: TRBJ2-2; length: 17; D: TRBD2; size: NA; V: TRBV12-5; CDR3: CASGLVRQGGDTGELFF; DNA: TGTGCTAGTGGTTTGGTTAGGCAGGGAGGGGACACCGGGGAGCTGTTTTTT
J: TRBJ1-2; length: 14; D: TRBD1; size: NA; V: TRBV19; CDR3: CASSPGQGSYGYTF; DNA: TGTGCCAGTAGTCCCGGACAGGGGAGCTATGGCTACACCTTC
J: TRBJ2-1; length: 15; D: TRBD1; size: few; V: TRBV5-4; CDR3: CASSPRQGDDNEQFF; DNA: TGTGCCAGCAGCCCCCGACAGGGGGACGACAATGAGCAGTTCTTC
J: TRBJ2-5; length: 14; D: TRBD1; size: NA; V: TRBV9; CDR3: CASSLSGGDETQYF; DNA: TGTGCCAGCAGCCTCTCAGGGGGCGACGAGACCCAGTACTTC
J: TRBJ2-1; length: 15; D: NA; size: NA; V: TRBV7-7; CDR3: CASSLTSNSYNEQFF; DNA: TGTGCTAGCAGCCTGACTAGTAATTCCTACAATGAGCAGTTCTTC
J: TRBJ1-1; length: 13; D: NA; size: NA; V: TRBV7-9; CDR3: CASTRDLNTEAFF; DNA: TGTGCCAGCACCCGGGATTTGAACACTGAAGCTTTCTTT
J: TRBJ2-2; length: 16; D: TRBD2; size: few; V: TRBV11-2; CDR3: CASSSPSGMNTGELFF; DNA: TGTGCCAGCAGCTCTCCTAGCGGAATGAACACCGGGGAGCTGTTTTTT
J: TRBJ2-2; length: 17; D: NA; size: once; V: TRBV3-1/TRBV3-2; CDR3: CASSHPWLASNTGELFF; DNA: TGTGCCAGCAGCCACCCCTGGCTAGCGTCGAACACCGGGGAGCTGTTTTTT
J: TRBJ1-2; length: 15; D: TRBD1; size: NA; V: TRBV9; CDR3: CASSISTGHPYGYTF; DNA: TGTGCCAGCAGCATATCGACAGGGCACCCATATGGCTACACCTTC
J: TRBJ2-3; length: 16; D: TRBD2; size: NA; V: TRBV28; CDR3: CASSDPSSGRGDTQYF; DNA: TGTGCCAGCAGTGACCCCTCGAGCGGGAGAGGGGATACGCAGTATTTT
J: TRBJ2-3; length: 15; D: TRBD2; size: NA; V: TRBV27; CDR3: CASSLGEGRTDTQYF; DNA: TGTGCCAGCAGTTTAGGGGAGGGGAGGACAGATACGCAGTATTTT
J: TRBJ1-1; length: 16; D: NA; size: NA; V: TRBV6-5; CDR3: CASSYSMGGTPQEAFF; DNA: TGTGCCAGCAGTTACTCGATGGGGGGGACTCCCCAGGAAGCTTTCTTT
J: TRBJ1-5; length: 16; D: NA; size: NA; V: TRBV6-2/TRBV6-3; CDR3: CASSYMGDSINQPQHF; DNA: TGTGCCAGCAGTTACATGGGTGACAGCATCAATCAGCCCCAGCATTTT
J: TRBJ2-1; length: 17; D: TRBD2; size: once; V: TRBV11-2; CDR3: CASSLDSWLAGANEQFF; DNA: TGTGCCAGCAGCTTAGATTCGTGGCTAGCGGGAGCCAATGAGCAGTTCTTC